Listed below are T cell receptor beta chains from one sample, sequenced in a study of radiotherapy plus CTLA-4 blockade in lung cancer. Some clones are missing from TCRdb's copy, which holds only in-frame ones; the method was immunoSEQ multiplex PCR. The sample has under 90,000 clones; approximately 75% are singletons. This material consisted of peripheral blood, taken from a patient treated with radiotherapy plus ipilimumab. All receptors derive from a human donor with non-small cell lung cancer that progressed on radiotherapy plus ipilimumab. The CDR3 runs from the conserved cysteine through the conserved F or W. A D gene is named only where the DNA matches it firmly. Not all rows give a size; the values are once, few, many and, for expanded clones, a class.

>once|TRBD1|TRBJ1-1|TRBV27
CASRLTGMNTEAFF
TGTGCCAGCAGACTGACAGGGATGAACACTGAAGCTTTCTTT
>few|-|TRBJ2-1|TRBV18
CASSRAGAATNEQFF
TGTGCCAGCTCACGTGCAGGGGCAGCTACCAATGAGCAGTTCTTC
>-|-|TRBJ1-2|TRBV5-1
CASSLEAQGYGYTF
TGCGCCAGCAGCCTCGAAGCACAGGGCTATGGCTACACCTTC
>-|TRBD1|TRBJ2-7|TRBV6-1
CASSEYGGQALYEQYF
TGTGCCAGCAGTGAATATGGGGGACAGGCCCTCTACGAGCAGTACTTC
>-|-|TRBJ2-7|TRBV27
CASSHNGGGQNLYEQYF
TGTGCCAGCAGTCACAATGGAGGGGGGCAAAATTTATACGAGCAGTACTTC
>-|TRBD1|TRBJ2-7|TRBV28
CASSAPGTGAYEQYF
TGTGCCAGCAGTGCCCCCGGGACAGGGGCCTACGAGCAGTACTTC
>-|TRBD1|TRBJ2-5|TRBV7-2
CASSLGDRERETQYF
TGTGCCAGCAGCTTAGGGGACAGGGAAAGAGAGACCCAGTACTTC
>-|TRBD1|TRBJ1-5|TRBV27
CASSFRRTGTDNQPQHF
TGTGCCAGCAGTTTTCGAAGAACCGGGACAGATAATCAGCCCCAGCATTTT
>-|TRBD2|TRBJ2-5|TRBV28
CASSSPPRLAVQETQYF
TGTGCCAGCAGCTCCCCCCCAAGACTAGCAGTCCAAGAGACCCAGTACTTC
>once|-|TRBJ1-4|TRBV18
CASSPRSDTNEKLFF
TGTGCCAGCTCACCACGGTCAGACACTAATGAAAAACTGTTTTTT
>-|-|TRBJ1-1|TRBV4-2
CASSRRSGPPPTEAFF
TGTGCCAGCAGCCGGCGGAGCGGACCGCCTCCCACTGAAGCTTTCTTT
>-|-|TRBJ2-3|TRBV5-1
CASSPTRPSTDTQYF
TGCGCCAGCAGTCCCACCCGACCGAGCACAGATACGCAGTATTTT
>-|-|TRBJ1-5|TRBV6-1
CATRAGDQPQHF
TGTGCCACACGGGCCGGGGATCAGCCCCAGCATTTT
>-|-|TRBJ2-7|TRBV7-9
CASSSTSFHYEQYF
TGTGCCAGCAGCTCCACTAGTTTCCACTACGAGCAGTACTTC
>once|TRBD2|TRBJ2-3|TRBV4-1
CASSQDASGTTDTQYF
TGCGCCAGCAGCCAAGATGCTAGCGGGACCACAGATACGCAGTATTTT
>-|-|TRBJ1-1|TRBV11-1
CASSLVGGDYTEAFF
TGTGCCAGCAGCTTAGTCGGGGGGGACTACACTGAAGCTTTCTTT
>once|-|TRBJ2-1|TRBV9
CASSDGDFYNEQFF
TGTGCCAGCAGCGACGGGGACTTCTACAATGAGCAGTTCTTC
>many|TRBD2|TRBJ2-7|TRBV27
CASSSLAGAYEQYF
TGTGCCAGCAGTTCACTAGCGGGAGCCTACGAGCAGTACTTC
>-|-|TRBJ1-1|TRBV10-2
CATLPRQNTEAFF
TGCGCCACGCTCCCCCGTCAGAACACTGAAGCTTTCTTT
>-|-|TRBJ2-3|TRBV7-9
CASSLRLPRSTDTQYF
TGTGCCAGCAGCTTAAGGCTCCCCCGTAGCACAGATACGCAGTATTTT
>few|-|TRBJ2-7|TRBV28
CASSLSGAPYEQYF
TGTGCCAGCAGTTTATCGGGGGCTCCCTACGAGCAGTACTTC
>-|TRBD2|TRBJ2-7|TRBV18
CASSPASGSYEQYF
TGTGCCAGCTCACCGGCTAGCGGTTCCTACGAGCAGTACTTC
>-|TRBD2|TRBJ2-5|TRBV5-1
CASSPGLAGAHETQYF
TGCGCCAGCAGCCCAGGACTAGCGGGAGCTCATGAGACCCAGTACTTC
>-|TRBD1|TRBJ2-3|TRBV10-3
CAITSGGSTDTQYF
TGTGCCATCACCTCAGGGGGTTCCACAGATACGCAGTATTTT
>-|-|TRBJ2-7|TRBV6-5
CASSGSSRMPYEQYF
TGTGCCAGCAGTGGAAGCTCTAGGATGCCCTACGAGCAGTACTTC
>-|-|TRBJ1-4|TRBV30
CAWSVGGYEKLFF
TGTGCCTGGAGTGTAGGGGGGTATGAAAAACTGTTTTTT
>few|TRBD1|TRBJ1-2|TRBV7-2
CASSPGQNYGYTF
TGTGCCAGCAGCCCGGGACAGAATTATGGCTACACCTTC
>once|-|TRBJ1-2|TRBV7-2
CASSFTANYGYTF
TGTGCCAGCAGCTTCACAGCTAACTATGGCTACACCTTC
>few|-|TRBJ2-1|TRBV7-3
CASSLGGPAYNEQFF
TGTGCCAGCAGCTTAGGGGGCCCTGCCTACAATGAGCAGTTCTTC
>-|-|TRBJ1-4|TRBV7-6
CASSLGGAQVGKLFF
TGTGCCAGCAGCTTGGGGGGGGCCCAAGTAGGAAAACTGTTTTTT
>-|-|TRBJ1-2|TRBV7-6
CASSPGGGGYTF
TGTGCCAGCAGTCCCGGGGGAGGTGGCTACACCTTC
>-|-|TRBJ2-5|TRBV15
CATSSGGHEETQYF
TGTGCCACCAGCAGCGGGGGGCACGAAGAGACCCAGTACTTC
>-|-|TRBJ2-7|TRBV28
CASSPPQGTYEQYF
TGTGCCAGCAGTCCACCACAGGGAACCTACGAGCAGTACTTC
>-|-|TRBJ1-2|TRBV28
CASSTNGQIF
TGTGCCAGCAGTACCAATGGACAGATCTTC
>-|-|TRBJ1-1|TRBV5-5
CASSLRGANTEAFF
TGTGCCAGCAGCTTAAGGGGGGCGAACACTGAAGCTTTCTTT